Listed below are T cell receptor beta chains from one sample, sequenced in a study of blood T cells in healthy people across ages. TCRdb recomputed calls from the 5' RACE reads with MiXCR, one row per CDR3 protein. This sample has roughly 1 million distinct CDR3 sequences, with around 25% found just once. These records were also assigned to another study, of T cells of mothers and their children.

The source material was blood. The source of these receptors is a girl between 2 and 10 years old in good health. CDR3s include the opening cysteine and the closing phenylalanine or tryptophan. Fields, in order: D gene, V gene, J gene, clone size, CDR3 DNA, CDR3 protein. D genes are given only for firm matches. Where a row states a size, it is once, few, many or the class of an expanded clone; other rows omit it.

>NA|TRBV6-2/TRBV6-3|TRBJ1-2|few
TGTGCCAGCAGTTACTTCACGGGGAGAGACTATGGCTACACCTTC
CASSYFTGRDYGYTF
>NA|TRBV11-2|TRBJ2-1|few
TGTGCCAGCAGCTCCACCAACGGGAATGAGCAGTTCTTC
CASSSTNGNEQFF
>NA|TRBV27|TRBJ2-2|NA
TGTGCCAGCAGTTCCCCTTCCAAGTCCGGGTCCGGGGAGCTGTTTTTT
CASSSPSKSGSGELFF
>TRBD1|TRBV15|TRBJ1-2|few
TGTGCCACCAGCAGAGGCAGGGGGTCAATATATGGCTACACCTTC
CATSRGRGSIYGYTF
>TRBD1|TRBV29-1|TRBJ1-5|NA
TGCAGCGTTCCGACAGGGGTTGGGAACCAGCCCCAGCATTTT
CSVPTGVGNQPQHF
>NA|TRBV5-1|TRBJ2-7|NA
TGCGCCAGCAGCACCATGCCGGGACACAACTCGGGGGAGCAGTACTTC
CASSTMPGHNSGEQYF
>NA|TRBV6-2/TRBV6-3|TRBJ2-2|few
TGTGCCAGCAGCCCCACGGACACGACCGGGGAGCTGTTTTTT
CASSPTDTTGELFF
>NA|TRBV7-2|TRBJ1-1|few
TGTGCCAGCAGCTTAGGGTATGGCAAGAACACTGAAGCTTTCTTT
CASSLGYGKNTEAFF
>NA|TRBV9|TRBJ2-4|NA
TGTGCCAGCAGTACCCAAAGTTCCGGCTGGGACATTCAGTACTTC
CASSTQSSGWDIQYF
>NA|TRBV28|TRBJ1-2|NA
TGTGCCAGCAGTTCCTCCACGGGACGTAATGGCTACACCTTC
CASSSSTGRNGYTF
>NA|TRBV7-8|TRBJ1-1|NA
TGTGCCAGCAGCTACCACGGCACTGAAGCTTTCTTT
CASSYHGTEAFF
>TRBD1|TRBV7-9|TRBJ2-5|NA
TGTGCCAGCAACGATCCCACAGGGGCAGGGAGAGAGACCCAGTACTTC
CASNDPTGAGRETQYF
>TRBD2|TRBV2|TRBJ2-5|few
TGTGCCGTGCTCTATAGCAGCGGGGGGAAAGAGACCCAGTACTTC
CAVLYSSGGKETQYF
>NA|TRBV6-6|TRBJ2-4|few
TGTGCCAGCACCTATGGCGGAAACATTCAGTACTTC
CASTYGGNIQYF
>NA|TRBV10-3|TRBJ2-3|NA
TGTGCCACCGGATCAGATTCATTGGATACGCAGTATTTT
CATGSDSLDTQYF
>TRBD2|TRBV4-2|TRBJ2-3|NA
TGTGCCAGCAGCTCCCAGGGTCTAGCGGGCCGTTGGGGTACGCAGTATTTT
CASSSQGLAGRWGTQYF
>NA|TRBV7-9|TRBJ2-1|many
TGTGCCAGCAGCCCTGATCTTCTGGCCTACAATGAGCAGTTCTTC
CASSPDLLAYNEQFF
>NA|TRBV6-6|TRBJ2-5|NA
TGTGCCAGCAGTAACCTAGGGGGTAGGGAGACCCAGTACTTC
CASSNLGGRETQYF
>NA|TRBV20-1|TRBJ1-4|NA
TGCAGTGCTAGTAAGGCGGAAAAACTGTTTTTT
CSASKAEKLFF
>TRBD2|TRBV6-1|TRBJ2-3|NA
TGTGCCACCCTGGGCGGGAGAGAGGCAGATACGCAGTATTTT
CATLGGREADTQYF
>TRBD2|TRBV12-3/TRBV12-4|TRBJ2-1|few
TGTGCCAGCAGGGACGCGGGAGTTTACAATGAGCAGTTCTTC
CASRDAGVYNEQFF
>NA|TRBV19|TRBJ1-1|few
TGTGCCAGTAGTCTCTCGGGTTGGCCTGAAGCTTTCTTT
CASSLSGWPEAFF
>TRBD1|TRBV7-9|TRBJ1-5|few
TGTGCCAGCAGTTTAGAGGGGGCGATGGGACAGGGAATTCAGCCCCAGCATTTT
CASSLEGAMGQGIQPQHF